The 17 T cell receptor beta chains in this list originate from one sample, sequenced in a study of T cell repertoires and leukemia-associated antigens (dated by TCRdb to about 2019). These TCRs' antigens remain unknown. Library creation used 5' RACE. The reads were generated on an Illumina MiSeq. Using fastp trimming at Q25 and MiXCR clonotype assembly, TCRdb reanalyzed the public sequencing data and kept in-frame beta chains. For every CDR3 protein sequence, its rows merge into one entry that carries the most common genes and DNA. This sample is represented by about 12,000 distinct CDR3 sequences; about two fifths of them were singletons. The top ten clones comprise 30% to 40% of the sample. The sample consisted of CD3+ T cells sorted from blood and cultured. These receptors all come from a female donor in good health.

The CDR3 here is CASSLERTGLGYTF. CDR3 bases: TGTGCCAGCAGCTTAGAAAGGACAGGGTTAGGCTACACCTTC. This chain links TRBV7-8 with TRBJ1-2, with 8 bases aligning to TRBD1. The CDR3 extends over 14 amino acids. The V gene end was trimmed by 1 base and the J gene end by 8 bases; junction bases not matched to a gene: 6. Germline loops: CDR1 SGHVS, CDR2 FQNEAQ.

Comments on this clonotype: A junction boundary mismatches the germline segment, possibly from a read error. The chain carries TRBV28 and TRBJ1-2; perhaps TRBD1 as D (5 bases). Looked up from germline, CDR1 is MDHEN and CDR2 is SYDVKM. This CDR3 contains 13 residues. CDR3 in DNA: TGTGTCAGCAGTCCTGGGACGTGGTATGGCTACACCTTC. Protein product: CVSSPGTWYGYTF.

The chain carries TRBV7-2 and TRBJ2-3, with D tentatively TRBD2 (5 bases). V was cut by 0 bases and J by 2 bases, with 12 bases left in between. The CDR3 runs to 16 residues. Germline CDR1 SGHTA, CDR2 FQGNSA. The CDR3 region is CASSLARGRATDTQYF. DNA for the CDR3: TGTGCCAGCAGCTTAGCGCGCGGGCGGGCCACAGATACGCAGTATTTT.

This clonotype has a handful of counts. One junction end disagrees with the germline gene, perhaps due to a read error. The chain joins TRBV7-8 to TRBJ2-3, with 12 bases matching TRBD2. The CDR3 extends over 16 amino acids. The germline V gene has CDR1 SGHVS and CDR2 FQNEAQ. As DNA, the CDR3 is TGTACCAGCAGCTTAGTGGGACTAGCGGGCCCAGGTACGCAGTATTTT. This codes for CTSSLVGLAGPGTQYF.

This clonotype turned up a few times. J is TRBJ2-1 and V is TRBV5-1; TRBD1 might be the D (5 bases). The CDR3 spans 14 residues. Germline V lookup: CDR1 SGHRS, CDR2 YFSETQ. Trimming cost V 6 bases and J 2 bases, with 12 bases left between them. This CDR3 is CASTKGRTYNEQFF. DNA of the CDR3: TGCGCCAGCACGAAGGGGCGAACCTACAATGAGCAGTTCTTC.

V gene TRBV29-1 combines with J gene TRBJ1-2, with D tentatively TRBD1 (5 bases). CDR3 length: 13 residues. Germline V lookup: CDR1 SQVTM, CDR2 ANQGSEA. V lost 4 bases and J 0 bases, leaving 9 bases between the germline ends. The chain's CDR3 is CSVAGATNYGYTF. In DNA, the CDR3 is TGCAGCGTTGCTGGGGCAACTAACTATGGCTACACCTTC.

V gene TRBV20-1 combines with J gene TRBJ1-2; 8 bases line up with TRBD1. The CDR3 spans 15 residues. Trimming took 3 bases from V and 7 from J; bases not matched to a gene: 13. Germline-derived CDR1 and CDR2 are DFQATT and SNEGSKA (reference sequence). The CDR3 region has the DNA TGCAGTGCTAGCCATCTCCTCAGGGGGCTCTCTGGCTACACCTTC. Amino acids: CSASHLLRGLSGYTF.

For this clonotype: One junction end does not reproduce the germline sequence, and a read error may be involved. J is TRBJ1-4 and V is TRBV20-1, with 7 bases fitting TRBD1. Germline CDR1 is DFQATT and CDR2 is SNEGSKA (reference sequence). This CDR3 contains 15 residues. CDR3: CSAGQNSPTNGKLFF. CDR3 bases: TGCAGTGCGGGACAGAATTCCCCGACTAATGGAAAACTGTTTTTT.

This clonotype was observed many times. A much larger clone differs by one base, so this may be a read error. The chain employs TRBV12-3 or TRBV12-4 and TRBJ2-1; 7 positions match TRBD1. V lost 5 bases, J lost 3 bases, and 7 bases stayed unmatched. The CDR3 loop spans 15 amino acids. CDR3 bases: TGTGCCAGCAGTCTGGTGGACAGGAGCTACAATGAGCAGTTCTTC. Its translation: CASSLVDRSYNEQFF.

This chain connects TRBV29-1 to TRBJ2-3; TRBD2 agrees at 7 bases. Germline CDR1 and CDR2: SQVTM and ANQGSEA. The CDR3 covers 15 residues. The V gene end was trimmed by 2 bases and the J gene end by 7 bases; junction bases not matched to a gene: 12. CDR3 coding DNA: TGCAGCGTTGAAAAGGGCTTGCCGGGGGGAAATACGCAGTATTTT. It specifies CSVEKGLPGGNTQYF.

A word on this clonotype: At one end the junction does not follow the germline gene, possibly because of a read error. The chain uses TRBV5-1 and TRBJ1-6; D ambiguous. This CDR3 region has 16 residues. Per germline, CDR1 SGHRS and CDR2 YFSETQ. CDR3 nucleotides: TGCGCTAGCAGCTCGGCCGGGCCGGGCTATAATTCACCCCTCCACTTT. Amino acids: CASSSAGPGYNSPLHF.

V and J are TRBV3-1 and TRBJ2-7; TRBD2 matches 9 bases. V lost 4 bases and J lost 0; bases outside the gene matches: 7. The germline V gene encodes CDR1 LGHDT and CDR2 YNNKEL (reference sequence). This CDR3 has 16 amino acids. The CDR3 coding sequence is TGTGCCAGCAGCCTGATAGGACTAGCGAACTCCTACGAGCAGTACTTC. This sequence encodes CASSLIGLANSYEQYF.

V usage is TRBV20-1 and J usage is TRBJ1-4; D remains unclear. V was clipped by 5 bases and J by 0 bases, with 10 bases between them. The germline V gene encodes CDR1 DFQATT and CDR2 SNEGSKA (reference sequence). CDR3 length: 14 residues. The CDR3 is CSAAEVATNEKLFF. In nucleotides, the CDR3 is TGCAGTGCTGCCGAAGTGGCAACTAATGAAAAACTGTTTTTT.

This clonotype is medium-sized (0.01 to 0.1%) in the sample. This chain joins TRBV5-1 and TRBJ2-7; the D gene is possibly TRBD1 (6 bases). Trimming removed 0 bases from V and 2 bases from J, with 12 bases in between. The CDR3 sequence is 15 residues long. Germline V gives CDR1 SGHRS, CDR2 YFSETQ. The CDR3 reads CASSLAGTNAYEQYF. Written as DNA, the CDR3 is TGCGCCAGCAGCTTGGCGGGGACAAACGCCTACGAGCAGTACTTC.

This sequence joins TRBV5-1 and TRBJ2-1, with D perhaps TRBD2 (6 bases). The V gene lost 0 bases and the J gene lost 0 bases, with 7 bases spanning the gap. CDR1 is SGHRS, CDR2 YFSETQ, per germline. The CDR3 is made up of 15 amino acids. The CDR3 here is CASSLEAGSYNEQFF. In DNA form, the CDR3 reads TGCGCCAGCAGCTTGGAAGCGGGCTCCTACAATGAGCAGTTCTTC.

This clonotype is medium-sized within its sample. J is TRBJ1-4 and V is TRBV7-9; D is unclear. V lost 5 bases and J lost 8, with 9 bases in between. CDR3 length equals 12 residues. From germline, CDR1 is SEHNR and CDR2 FQNEAQ (reference sequence). CDR3 loop: CASSPEAEKLFF. The CDR3 DNA sequence: TGTGCCAGCAGCCCTGAGGCGGAAAAACTGTTTTTT.

This clonotype rates as medium-sized (0.01 to 0.1%). V usage is TRBV12-3 or TRBV12-4 and J usage is TRBJ2-1, with 10 bases that match TRBD2. Losses at the gene ends were 7 bases for V and 0 bases for J; bases not matched to a gene: 6. CDR3 length equals 16 residues. The CDR3 protein is CASKLAGRDSYNEQFF. The CDR3 DNA reads as TGTGCCAGCAAACTAGCGGGGCGGGACTCCTACAATGAGCAGTTCTTC.